The 4 T cell receptor beta chains below come from one sample, sequenced in a study of blood T cell repertoires in COVID-19. Method: immunoSEQ multiplex PCR; TCRdb's copy keeps in-frame clones and lacks some. The sample includes about 200,000 clones, about 88% seen only once; the top ten take around 9.6%. The sequencing sample was made of peripheral blood. Every receptor here comes from a woman aged 45-65 years with COVID-19, enrolled during active disease.

V gene TRBV2 combines with J gene TRBJ2-3; 9 bases match TRBD1. The germline V gene encodes CDR1 SNHLY and CDR2 FYNNEI. The CDR3 length is 16 residues. V gave up 5 bases and J gave up 2 bases; unmatched junction bases: 8. The CDR3 loop reads CASSWTGVEDTDTQYF. CDR3 DNA: TGTGCCAGCAGTTGGACAGGGGTGGAGGACACAGATACGCAGTATTTT.

V gene TRBV2 combines with J gene TRBJ2-2; D uncertain. Germline CDR1 and CDR2: SNHLY and FYNNEI. The CDR3 contains 13 residues. The V and J ends lost 5 bases and 1 base respectively, with 5 bases between them. The CDR3 is CASSPGNTGELFF. CDR3 in DNA: TGTGCCAGCAGTCCAGGGAACACCGGGGAGCTGTTTTTT. Variable domain in full (rest from reference TRBV2 and TRBJ2-2): EPEVTQTPSHQVTQMGQEVILRCVPISNHLYFYWYRQILGQKVEFLVSFYNNEISEKSEIFDDQFSVERPDGSNFTLKIRSTKLEDSAMYFCASSPGNTGELFFGEGSRLTVL.

The rearrangement uses TRBV19 and TRBJ1-5, with D unresolved. CDR1 is LNHDA, CDR2 SQIVND, per germline (reference sequence). The CDR3 totals 16 residues. V lost 1 base, J lost 3 bases, and 13 bases lay in between. For the CDR3, the DNA is TGTGCCAGTAGTATAGGTCCGAACAGCTTCAATCAGCCCCAGCATTTT. Protein: CASSIGPNSFNQPQHF.

This clone was seen repeatedly, ten times or more. The chain employs TRBV2 and TRBJ2-5; 7 bases agree with TRBD2. The CDR3 sequence is 15 residues long. V lost 4 bases, J lost 4 bases, and 9 bases stayed unmatched. In germline, CDR1 is SNHLY, CDR2 FYNNEI. CDR3 nucleotides: TGTGCCAGCAGTGGCAGGACTAGTCCTGGAGAGACCCAGTACTTC. This gives the protein CASSGRTSPGETQYF. Drawing the rest from reference TRBV2 and TRBJ2-5, the complete variable domain is EPEVTQTPSHQVTQMGQEVILRCVPISNHLYFYWYRQILGQKVEFLVSFYNNEISEKSEIFDDQFSVERPDGSNFTLKIRSTKLEDSAMYFCASSGRTSPGETQYFGPGTRLLVL.